What follows are 9 T cell receptor beta chains derived from one specimen sequenced in a study of blood T cell repertoires in COVID-19. Sequencing was performed with immunoSEQ multiplex PCR; in TCRdb, only in-frame clones are kept and a portion is missing. The sample carries around 160,000 clones, about 88% recorded once. Sample: peripheral blood. The receptors were sampled from a woman aged 80 or over with acute or convalescent COVID-19.

The gene calls are TRBV6-1 and TRBJ1-2, with D hard to call. The V and J ends lost 5 bases and 2 bases respectively, with 9 bases between them. CDR1 and CDR2 from the germline V gene are MNHNS and SASEGT. The CDR3 totals 13 residues. CDR3 protein: CASSPGFNYGYTF. CDR3 DNA: TGTGCCAGCAGTCCGGGGTTCAACTATGGCTACACCTTC.

The gene calls are TRBV4-2 and TRBJ2-2, with 9 bases identical to TRBD2. V lost 4 bases to trimming and J lost 7 bases; unmatched junction nucleotides: 4. Germline V gene lookup returns CDR1 LGHNA and CDR2 YNFKEQ. The CDR3 extends over 14 amino acids. In DNA, the CDR3 is TGTGCCAGCAGCCCGCATAGCGGGGGCGGGGAGCTGTTTTTT. Encoded protein: CASSPHSGGGELFF.

The CDR3 region has the DNA TGTGCCAGTAGTATGGGCAGCTATAATTCACCCCTCCACTTT. Its translation: CASSMGSYNSPLHF. The chain is built from TRBV19 and TRBJ1-6; no clear D. V was pared by 3 bases and J by 3 bases, with 6 bases between. Germline V gene sequence: CDR1 LNHDA, CDR2 SQIVND (reference sequence). The CDR3 runs 14 residues.

The chain uses TRBV28 and TRBJ1-6; 7 positions agree with TRBD1. The CDR3 loop spans 13 amino acids. With 11 bases clipped from V and 7 bases from J, the junction kept 8 bases outside the gene matches. Germline V lookup: CDR1 MDHEN, CDR2 SYDVKM. This chain's CDR3 is CAGGQADNSPLHF. The CDR3 DNA follows: TGTGCCGGAGGACAGGCAGACAATTCACCCCTCCACTTT.

This chain links TRBV6-4 with TRBJ1-1, with 11 nucleotides matching TRBD1. In germline, CDR1 is MRHNA, CDR2 SNTAGT. The J segment lost 6 bases and the V segment lost 5 bases, leaving 2 bases of the junction unmatched. The length of the CDR3 is 13 residues. For the CDR3, the DNA is TGTGCCAGCAGTAGGGACAGGGGGTCTGAAGCTTTCTTT. Protein sequence: CASSRDRGSEAFF.

This clone has a handful of counts. The chain joins TRBV6-5 to TRBJ1-6; TRBD1 is a possible D gene (6 bases). CDR1 and CDR2 from the germline V gene are MNHEY and SVGAGI. The CDR3 consists of 12 residues. V gave up 8 bases and J gave up 8 bases, with 10 bases separating them. CDR3 sequence reads: CASSDRYSPLHF. CDR3 coding DNA: TGTGCCAGCTCGGACAGATATTCACCCCTCCACTTT.

The CDR3 here is CATSDRLGTGRKKTYEQYF. The CDR3 region has the DNA TGTGCCACCAGTGACCGATTAGGGACAGGGCGAAAAAAAACCTACGAGCAGTACTTC. V and J are TRBV24-1 and TRBJ2-7; 9 nucleotides agree with TRBD1. Germline CDR1 and CDR2: KGHDR and SFDVKD. The CDR3 spans 19 residues. J was trimmed by 2 bases and V by 4 bases; bases with no gene match: 17.

CDR3 residues: CASSQALAGGRPGELFF. The CDR3 nucleotides are TGCGCCAGCAGCCAAGCACTAGCGGGAGGGAGGCCCGGGGAGCTGTTTTTT. This chain links TRBV5-1 with TRBJ2-2; 13 bases line up with TRBD2. Trimming took 4 bases from V and 6 from J; bases not matched to a gene: 9. Germline V gene data show CDR1 as SGHRS and CDR2 as YFSETQ. This CDR3 region has 17 residues.

This clone was seen a handful of times. The V and J genes are TRBV27 and TRBJ1-2, with 8 bases lining up with TRBD1. The CDR3 length is 16 residues. Looked up from germline, CDR1 is MNHEY and CDR2 is SMNVEV (reference sequence). After removal of 4 bases from V and 3 bases from J, the junction contained 10 bases not matched to a gene. Here the CDR3 DNA reads TGTGCCAGCAGTTCTCGCCGGGACAGGAGTTACTATGGCTACACCTTC. Encoded protein: CASSSRRDRSYYGYTF.